This entry lists 25 T cell receptor beta chains sequenced from one sample in a study of healthy donors' naive CD4 and CD8 T cells. TCR libraries were built from 450 to 650 ng of total RNA by linear amplification. TCRdb itself ran the reads through MiXCR, one entry per CDR3 protein. The profile shows about 180,000 distinct CDR3 sequences, around 70% of them singletons. The sequenced sample consisted of naive CD4+ and CD8+ T cells sorted from blood, pooled from several donors. The receptors were sampled from a pool of human donors in good health; the sample pools cells from several healthy donors.

The genes are TRBV6-5 and TRBJ2-3; D is unclear. Germline values: CDR1 MNHEY, CDR2 SVGAGI. V lost 5 bases to trimming and J lost 6 bases, with 9 bases between them. The CDR3 sequence is 12 residues long. CDR3 nucleotides: TGTGCCAGCAGTACAAGAGACGATACGCAGTATTTT. Its protein product is CASSTRDDTQYF.

The CDR3 bases are TGCAGCGTTGGATTGGCTAGCGTGCCCTCCTACGAGCAGTACTTC. Translating gives CSVGLASVPSYEQYF. The chain combines TRBV29-1 with TRBJ2-7; possible D gene TRBD2, 6 bases. The CDR3 contains 15 residues. Germline CDR1 is SQVTM and CDR2 is ANQGSEA. The V gene lost 4 bases and the J gene lost 0 bases, with 16 bases spanning the gap.

The J gene is TRBJ1-2, the V gene TRBV6-2 or TRBV6-3, with D possibly TRBD1 on 5 matching bases. The CDR3 length is 15 residues. Germline values: CDR1 MNHEY, CDR2 SVGEGT. The V gene lost 1 base and the J gene lost 4 bases, with 13 bases spanning the gap. CDR3: CASSYWGRNLYGYTF. The CDR3 DNA reads TGTGCCAGCAGTTACTGGGGCAGGAACCTCTATGGCTACACCTTC.

The chain combines TRBV20-1 with TRBJ2-1; D is uncertain. This CDR3 comprises 11 residues. V dropped 8 bases and J dropped 10 bases, with 15 bases sitting between them. Germline CDR1 DFQATT, CDR2 SNEGSKA (reference sequence). In DNA, the CDR3 is TGCAGTCCTCTTCGTGGGGAAGAGCAGTTCTTC. It specifies CSPLRGEEQFF.

This chain connects TRBV29-1 to TRBJ2-5, with D tentatively TRBD1 (5 bases). V lost 3 bases and J lost 2, with 13 bases in between. CDR3 length: 14 amino acids. Germline V gives CDR1 SQVTM, CDR2 ANQGSEA. The CDR3 sequence is CSVELSGFQETQYF. As DNA, the CDR3 is TGCAGCGTTGAGTTGTCAGGGTTTCAAGAGACCCAGTACTTC. Looking up the rest from reference TRBV29-1 and TRBJ2-5 gives the full variable domain: SAVISQKPSRDICQRGTSLTIQCQVDSQVTMMFWYRQQPGQSLTLIATANQGSEATYESGFVIDKFPISRPNLTFSTLTVSNMSPEDSSIYLCSVELSGFQETQYFGPGTRLLVL.

The gene calls are TRBV19 and TRBJ2-7; D remains unclear. V was cut by 5 bases and J by 3 bases, with 17 bases left in between. This CDR3 spans 15 amino acids. Germline CDR1 LNHDA, CDR2 SQIVND (reference sequence). The CDR3 DNA follows: TGTGCCAGTAGTGCCCGAGCCGGGTCAAACTACGAGCAGTACTTC. Translating gives CASSARAGSNYEQYF.

This chain uses TRBV27 with TRBJ1-5, with TRBD1 identical over 7 bases. This CDR3 is 17 amino acids long. Germline V gene data show CDR1 as MNHEY and CDR2 as SMNVEV (reference sequence). Unmatched junction bases numbered 9, after V lost 4 bases and J lost 0 bases. This chain's CDR3 is CASSSIPTGNSNQPQHF. In DNA, the CDR3 is TGTGCCAGCAGTTCTATACCGACAGGGAATAGCAATCAGCCCCAGCATTTT.

The count of this clonotype is one. This chain joins TRBV29-1 and TRBJ2-7; 7 bases are a match to TRBD2. The germline V gene has CDR1 SQVTM and CDR2 ANQGSEA. J gave up 0 bases and V 2 bases, and 4 bases lay outside the gene matches. The CDR3 is made up of 14 amino acids. The CDR3 here is CSVEISGRSYEQYF. The CDR3 nucleotides read TGCAGCGTTGAAATTAGCGGGCGCTCCTACGAGCAGTACTTC.

The CDR3 loop reads CSARGGHSATNEKLFF. The CDR3 bases are TGCAGTGCTAGAGGGGGACACTCCGCAACTAATGAAAAACTGTTTTTT. The chain combines TRBV20-1 with TRBJ1-4; maybe TRBD1 (6 bases). The length of the CDR3 is 16 residues. Per the germline V gene, CDR1 is DFQATT and CDR2 is SNEGSKA (reference sequence). V was pared by 1 base and J by 0 bases, with 12 bases between.

This CDR3 reads CATSRDLAGRRAFF. The CDR3 nucleotides are TGTGCCACCAGCAGAGATCTCGCAGGGCGGAGAGCTTTCTTT. The V gene is TRBV15, the J gene TRBJ1-1; a possible D gene is TRBD1 (5 bases). V was clipped by 0 bases and J by 10 bases, with 15 bases between them. Germline loops: CDR1 LNHNV, CDR2 YYDKDF (reference sequence). This CDR3 comprises 14 residues.

This clonotype was observed a handful of times. The chain is built from TRBV27 and TRBJ2-1; TRBD1 agrees at 10 bases. This CDR3 has 16 amino acids. The trim removed 2 bases at V and 4 bases at J, leaving 5 bases unmatched. Germline values: CDR1 MNHEY, CDR2 SMNVEV (reference sequence). The CDR3 loop is CASSLGPGQGYNEQFF. DNA for the CDR3: TGTGCCAGCAGTTTAGGCCCGGGACAGGGGTACAATGAGCAGTTCTTC.

The rearrangement joins TRBV6-5 to TRBJ2-3; no firm D call. The germline V and J ends were trimmed by 7 bases and 2 bases, with 13 bases remaining between them. The length of the CDR3 is 14 residues. Germline V gene data show CDR1 as MNHEY and CDR2 as SVGAGI. Here the CDR3 DNA reads TGTGCCAGCACCTTAGACGCGGCCACAGATACGCAGTATTTT. Translated, it gives CASTLDAATDTQYF.

The chain uses TRBV29-1 and TRBJ1-2, with D maybe TRBD1 (5 bases). Per germline, CDR1 SQVTM and CDR2 ANQGSEA. V lost 7 bases and J 4 bases, leaving 16 bases between the germline ends. The CDR3 covers 13 residues. CDR3 in amino acids: CSGLGGGSYGYTF. As DNA, the CDR3 is TGCAGCGGTTTGGGTGGGGGTAGCTATGGCTACACCTTC.

The V gene is TRBV6-2 or TRBV6-3, the J gene TRBJ2-1, with 14 nucleotides matching TRBD2. With V trimmed by 6 bases and J by 14 bases, 12 bases remained unmatched. Germline lookup yields CDR1 MNHEY and CDR2 SVGEGT. The CDR3 consists of 15 residues. CDR3 residues: CASSWTGTSGRLKFF. CDR3 bases: TGTGCCAGCAGCTGGACCGGGACTAGCGGGAGATTGAAGTTCTTC.

The rearrangement links TRBV6-1 to TRBJ2-4; perhaps TRBD1 as D (6 bases). The CDR3 has 16 amino acids. The V gene's germline CDR1 is MNHNS and CDR2 SASEGT. The germline V and J ends were trimmed by 6 bases and 2 bases, with 17 bases remaining between them. CDR3 nucleotides: TGTGCCAGCAGGGCCTGGGACACCGCTCCCAAAAACATTCAGTACTTC. Translation: CASRAWDTAPKNIQYF.

The rearrangement joins TRBV29-1 to TRBJ2-5; tentative D call: TRBD1 (5 bases). Trimming pared 3 bases from V and 7 bases from J, leaving 12 bases between. This CDR3 is built from 12 residues. Germline assignment: CDR1 SQVTM and CDR2 ANQGSEA. The CDR3 protein is CSVEAGQATQYF. The DNA of the CDR3 is TGCAGCGTTGAGGCAGGGCAGGCGACCCAGTACTTC.

The chain combines TRBV19 with TRBJ2-7, with TRBD1 identical over 9 bases. J lost 3 bases, V lost 4 bases, and 4 bases had no gene match. Germline V gives CDR1 LNHDA, CDR2 SQIVND (reference sequence). This CDR3 spans 14 amino acids. The CDR3 spells CASSTRQGVYEQYF. In DNA form, the CDR3 reads TGTGCCAGTAGTACAAGACAGGGGGTCTACGAGCAGTACTTC.

This chain joins TRBV19 and TRBJ2-7; D not resolved. This CDR3 has 13 amino acids. V lost 0 bases to trimming and J lost 3 bases, with 6 bases between them. Per the germline V gene, CDR1 is LNHDA and CDR2 is SQIVND (reference sequence). CDR3 sequence (DNA): TGTGCCAGTAGTATAGATCTAATCTACGAGCAGTACTTC. It yields the protein CASSIDLIYEQYF. The full variable domain, rest sourced from reference TRBV19 and TRBJ2-7, is DGGITQSPKYLFRKEGQNVTLSCEQNLNHDAMYWYRQDPGQGLRLIYYSQIVNDFQKGDIAEGYSVSREKKESFPLTVTSAQKNPTAFYLCASSIDLIYEQYFGPGTRLTVT.

DNA for the CDR3: TGCAGTGCTGACGGGACAGGGGTTCTGGAGACCCAGTACTTC. Translating it yields CSADGTGVLETQYF. This chain links TRBV20-1 with TRBJ2-5; 10 bases are a match to TRBD1. CDR3 length: 14 residues. Germline loops: CDR1 DFQATT, CDR2 SNEGSKA (reference sequence). V lost 5 bases to trimming and J lost 5 bases; unmatched junction nucleotides: 8.

V and J are TRBV29-1 and TRBJ1-2, with D uncertain. The CDR3 length is 15 residues. The germline V gene has CDR1 SQVTM and CDR2 ANQGSEA. Trimming stripped 4 bases from V and 0 bases from J, with 15 bases between. This CDR3 is CSVVFPMTANYGYTF. The DNA of the CDR3 is TGCAGCGTTGTTTTTCCGATGACTGCTAACTATGGCTACACCTTC.

This clonotype showed up just a few times. The chain uses TRBV29-1 and TRBJ1-2; D possibly corresponds to TRBD1 (5 bases). CDR1 is SQVTM, CDR2 ANQGSEA, per germline. Deletions cut 5 bases from V and 2 bases from J, with 18 bases between. The CDR3 runs to 15 residues. The CDR3 sequence is CSVPQGMAGNYGYTF. The CDR3 bases are TGCAGCGTTCCCCAAGGGATGGCAGGGAACTATGGCTACACCTTC. Combining the CDR3 with reference TRBV29-1 and TRBJ1-2 gives the whole variable domain SAVISQKPSRDICQRGTSLTIQCQVDSQVTMMFWYRQQPGQSLTLIATANQGSEATYESGFVIDKFPISRPNLTFSTLTVSNMSPEDSSIYLCSVPQGMAGNYGYTFGSGTRLTVV.

The chain employs TRBV18 and TRBJ2-7, with D perhaps TRBD1 (6 bases). The germline V and J ends were trimmed by 4 bases and 2 bases, with 9 bases remaining between them. The CDR3 spans 13 residues. Germline V gene sequence: CDR1 KGHSH, CDR2 LQKENI. As DNA, the CDR3 is TGTGCCAGCTCACGGGACACCGCCTACGAGCAGTACTTC. It is translated as CASSRDTAYEQYF.

The chain has TRBV5-5 and TRBJ2-6, with TRBD1 identical over 7 bases. J gave up 4 bases and V 4 bases, and 5 bases lay outside the gene matches. Germline V gene lookup returns CDR1 SGHKS and CDR2 YYEKEE (reference sequence). The CDR3 is 15 residues long. CDR3 bases: TGTGCCAGCAGCGGAACAGGGGTAGGGGCCAACGTCCTGACTTTC. This translates into CASSGTGVGANVLTF. Based on the CDR3 plus reference TRBV5-5 and TRBJ2-6, the full variable domain is DAGVTQSPTHLIKTRGQQVTLRCSPISGHKSVSWYQQVLGQGPQFIFQYYEKEERGRGNFPDRFSARQFPNYSSELNVNALLLGDSALYLCASSGTGVGANVLTFGAGSRLTVL.

This clonotype came up a few times. This chain links TRBV6-6 with TRBJ2-7; the match to TRBD1 covers 7 bases. This CDR3 is built from 12 residues. Germline CDR1 is MNHNY and CDR2 is SVGAGI (reference sequence). V shed 7 bases, J shed 5 bases, and the junction held 5 bases outside the gene matches. DNA for the CDR3: TGTGCCAGCAAAGACAGGGTTCACGAGCAGTACTTC. It specifies CASKDRVHEQYF.

The chain is built from TRBV13 and TRBJ1-2, with 7 bases matching TRBD1. The CDR3 has 15 residues. Germline values: CDR1 PRHDT, CDR2 FYEKMQ (reference sequence). V lost 5 bases to trimming and J lost 7 bases; unmatched junction nucleotides: 13. As DNA, the CDR3 is TGTGCCAGCAGCCAGTCCGTGGACAGGAGGATTGGCTACACCTTC. Translated, it gives CASSQSVDRRIGYTF.